This T cell receptor (beta chain) appears in the sequencing data of a study of long-term antiretroviral therapy in people with HIV (dated by TCRdb to the early 2020s). Describing the broader study: Collection of the earliest samples took place about a decade ahead of the 2015 WHO recommendation for immediate ART, at a time when ART was typically delayed until CD4 counts fell. A retrospective serial study tested whether ART initiation and durable HIV suppression were associated with changes in peripheral blood TRB repertoire composition and diversity. A total of around 200 cryopreserved PBMC samples were contributed to the cohort by 30 adults with confirmed HIV infection, with samples collected serially over a mean of 6 years (range 1-12). About 40% of the roughly 30 participants with HIV were female. No cross-contamination during QIAcube processing turned up in test extractions that ran a monoclonal T-cell line alongside 25 to 35 polyclonal samples.

The immunoSEQ hsTCRB v3.0 assay was used at survey level resolution for TRB variable region sequencing. TRB sequencing targeted a depth of about 35,000-55,000 T-cell genomes per sample. Pooled TRB libraries were sequenced on an Illumina MiSeq with a v3 150-cycle kit. Processing in the source paper ran as follows. Repertoire analysis was run in R within a reproducible Nextflow workflow that covered QC, data transformation and analysis. LymphoSeq2, an R package for exploring AIRR-Seq data, was used to implement custom analyses. A handful of samples yielding fewer than 5000 total TRB sequences were excluded, leaving more than 150 analyzed HIV repertoires. Among the approximately 190 retained HIV repertoires, under 65 were collected before ART initiation and roughly 130 after ART initiation. Each repertoire was downsampled to 5000 TRB nucleotide sequences, and summary statistics were averaged across 100 downsampling iterations. The analysis kept only TRB sequences whose CDR3 regions were at least seven amino acids long. Diversity was measured with a Shannon entropy-derived clonality score and the Gini coefficient. In the repertoire networks, any two of the top 5000 CDR3 amino acid sequences were linked whenever the two sequences differed by an edit distance of one. GLIPH2 predicted antigen specificity groups and MHC restriction for TRB CDR3 amino acid sequences. To flag known CMV, EBV, HIV or tissue antigen associations, CDR3 amino acid sequences were matched against VDJdb and McPAS-TCR. Pre-ART, post-ART and control groups were compared with Wilcoxon signed-rank tests and Holm-Bonferroni correction. The table was pulled from immuneACCESS by TCRdb, which kept in-frame rearrangements only. Such tables lose some clones; where checked, under half of the loss comes from unresolved V genes, and the rest has no known cause. V, J and clone size are those of that table, while D and trimming were read from the DNA. This sample is represented by about 32,000 clones; roughly 98% of them were singletons. The top ten clones comprise about 1.9% of the sample.

With regard to this clone: This receptor's antigen is unknown. The record has no base qualities; no much larger clone is one base away.

Participants were included only if at least one PBMC sample before ART initiation and at least two post-ART samples were available. Treatment was received in the United States of America by all participants with HIV. Before DNA extraction, cryopreserved samples containing roughly 0.9-11 million PBMC were thawed and washed. At the time of the earliest PBMC sample for each participant with HIV, ages ranged from roughly 20 to 54 years. Each participant contributed PBMC samples from 1-4 timepoints before ART initiation and 2-8 timepoints after ART initiation, with a median of 7 samples. For every participant, serial HIV viral load, CD4+ T-cell count, ART history and demographic data were obtained. A Qiagen kit on a QIAcube was used to extract genomic DNA from unsorted PBMC, with samples processed in batches of 12. The CDR3, from cysteine to phenylalanine, totals 13 residues. The CDR3 DNA has 39 bases and is translated from base 1. Compared with germline, V lacks 4 bases and J lacks 4 bases; bases without a gene match: 3. The germline V gene encodes CDR1 SEHNR and CDR2 FQNEAQ (reference sequence).

Overall study results and their limits: No data were available on ART adherence, viral resistance or therapy changes, limiting inferences about post-ART repertoire changes. Samples dated from 2004 to 2017, and the ART regimens used may be less effective than current ones. Expanded TRB clones identified before ART initiation dominated the repertoire at all time points, although this dominance fluctuated and declined in many PLHIV after ART. Because pre-ART samples had limited cell numbers, profiling was done on unsorted PBMC rather than on sorted CD4+ and CD8+ T cells. Starting ART was linked to a significant rise in TRB diversity, yet even with long-term ART the diversity remained significantly lower than in transplant donor controls. Owing to limited PBMC availability, only the TCR beta chain was sequenced, without alpha chain pairing. Compared with controls, HIV repertoires had narrower CDR3 length ranges, and the network structure pointed to an antigen-experienced repertoire that shifted only slightly toward naive after ART.

The sequence was collected from a man between 25 and 39 years old with HIV. Specimen: unsorted PBMCs, collected 7.6 years after starting antiretroviral therapy. The V and J segments used are TRBV7-9 and TRBJ1-2; 7 central bases correspond to TRBD1. This receptor has the CDR3 CASSSTGFYGYTF. The nucleotides are TGTGCCAGCAGCTCGACAGGGTTCTATGGCTACACCTTC.